Here is one T cell receptor beta chain with its context. The CDR3 extends over 15 amino acids. The germline CDR1 and CDR2 sequences are LNHNV and YYDKDF (reference sequence). With V trimmed by 0 bases and J by 10 bases, 7 bases remained unmatched. It was with unique molecular identifiers that the TCRbeta library was prepared. TCRdb redid the calling of the PCR reads with MiXCR, one entry per CDR3 protein. The table has 350,000 to 450,000 distinct CDR3 sequences, roughly 21% seen once; the top ten hold around 4%. This entry comes from a study of T-cell reconstitution after alpha-beta-depleted transplantation in children.

This rearrangement joins TRBV15 to TRBJ2-1; 9 bases fit TRBD2. Material: PBMCs from the stem cell graft donor, obtained from the stem cell graft. The sequence was collected from a human donor who donated a stem cell graft to a child with acute myeloid leukemia. Here the CDR3 reads CATSRDFSGSAEQFF. DNA of the CDR3: TGTGCCACCAGCAGAGATTTTAGCGGGAGTGCGGAGCAGTTCTTC.